These 27 T cell receptor beta chains share one sample of origin, sequenced in a study of OX40 agonist ivuxolimab in advanced cancers. Only in-frame clones appear in the TCRdb table, and some are missing; sequencing was by immunoSEQ multiplex PCR. The sample includes approximately 29,000 clones, roughly 79% of them seen just once. The specimen was CD4+ or CD8+ T cells sorted from blood, collected in a trial of the OX40 agonist ivuxolimab. The receptor set was obtained from an adult with an advanced solid tumor such as melanoma, head and neck, liver or kidney cancer.

CDR3 sequence reads: CASRIPGQNSEAFF. The CDR3 DNA follows: TGTGCCAGCAGGATACCGGGACAGAATTCTGAAGCTTTCTTT. This rearrangement joins TRBV6-1 to TRBJ1-1, with 7 bases identical to TRBD1. V trimming: 6 bases; J trimming: 6 bases; junction bases outside the gene matches: 10. This CDR3 is 14 amino acids long. Germline CDR1 reads MNHNS; CDR2 reads SASEGT.

The genes are TRBV11-2 and TRBJ2-5; no reliable D call. V lost 1 base, J lost 5 bases, and 14 bases lay in between. The CDR3 sequence is 15 residues long. The V gene's germline CDR1 is SGHAT and CDR2 FQNNGV. Written as DNA, the CDR3 is TGTGCCAGCAGCTTAGGCCAGACGTTGGGGGAGACCCAGTACTTC. Translating it yields CASSLGQTLGETQYF.

This chain connects TRBV7-8 to TRBJ1-1; TRBD1 matches at 7 bases. The CDR3 is 13 amino acids. Germline assignment: CDR1 SGHVS and CDR2 FQNEAQ. V lost 3 bases to trimming and J lost 5 bases; unmatched junction nucleotides: 3. DNA of the CDR3: TGTGCCAGCAGCTTTCAGGGGGAGACTGAAGCTTTCTTT. This gives the protein CASSFQGETEAFF.

The chain has TRBV6-5 and TRBJ1-4; 10 bases line up with TRBD1. The CDR3 consists of 15 residues. Germline V gives CDR1 MNHEY, CDR2 SVGAGI. Trimming at V came to 6 bases and at J to 6 bases, leaving 7 bases not matched to a gene. The CDR3 DNA reads as TGTGCCAGCAGCCCCCGGACAGGGGGGTATGAAAAACTGTTTTTT. It is translated as CASSPRTGGYEKLFF.

This chain joins TRBV11-1 and TRBJ2-2, with D possibly TRBD1 on 6 matching bases. V lost 3 bases and J lost 5, with 13 bases in between. The CDR3 totals 15 residues. The germline gives CDR1 SGHAT, CDR2 FQDESV (reference sequence). The CDR3 region is CASSLDTTGTGELFF. As DNA, the CDR3 is TGTGCCAGCAGCTTGGATACTACAGGGACCGGGGAGCTGTTTTTT. The whole variable domain, remainder taken from reference TRBV11-1 and TRBJ2-2, is EAEVAQSPRYKITEKSQAVAFWCDPISGHATLYWYRQILGQGPELLVQFQDESVVDDSQLPKDRFSAERLKGVDSTLKIQPAELGDSAMYLCASSLDTTGTGELFFGEGSRLTVL.

The chain links TRBV27 to TRBJ2-7, with D possibly matching TRBD2 (7 bases). The germline V gene has CDR1 MNHEY and CDR2 SMNVEV (reference sequence). CDR3 length equals 13 residues. Trimming pared 1 base from V and 7 bases from J, leaving 11 bases between. CDR3 nucleotides: TGTGCCAGCAGTTTATGGGGGGGCCGGGAGCAGTACTTC. Translation: CASSLWGGREQYF.

The V gene is TRBV19, the J gene TRBJ2-7; TRBD1 agrees at 7 bases. V lost 4 bases and J lost 3; bases outside the gene matches: 6. CDR1 LNHDA and CDR2 SQIVND come from the germline V gene (reference sequence). The CDR3 length is 14 residues. CDR3 amino acids: CASSRTGTIYEQYF. As DNA, the CDR3 is TGTGCCAGTAGTAGGACAGGAACAATCTACGAGCAGTACTTC. The full variable domain, rest sourced from reference TRBV19 and TRBJ2-7, is DGGITQSPKYLFRKEGQNVTLSCEQNLNHDAMYWYRQDPGQGLRLIYYSQIVNDFQKGDIAEGYSVSREKKESFPLTVTSAQKNPTAFYLCASSRTGTIYEQYFGPGTRLTVT.

This chain links TRBV7-8 with TRBJ2-7, with 11 nucleotides matching TRBD1. This CDR3 region has 18 residues. Looked up from germline, CDR1 is SGHVS and CDR2 is FQNEAQ. Trimming at V came to 5 bases and at J to 0 bases, leaving 12 bases not matched to a gene. CDR3 residues: CASSTDRGPTFSSYEQYF. Here the CDR3 DNA reads TGTGCCAGCAGCACGGACAGGGGGCCGACATTTAGCTCCTACGAGCAGTACTTC.

The chain couples TRBV5-4 to TRBJ2-1, with unresolved D. CDR1 is SGHNT, CDR2 YYREEE, per germline (reference sequence). Trimming took off 1 base at V and 10 bases at J, with 12 bases between the two ends. The CDR3 totals 13 residues. The CDR3 protein is CASSLSGIPEQFF. In DNA form, the CDR3 reads TGTGCCAGCAGCTTGTCAGGAATCCCCGAGCAGTTCTTC.

This clone showed up just once. The chain employs TRBV5-1 and TRBJ2-3; D gene ambiguous. Trimming cost V 7 bases and J 0 bases, with 15 bases left between them. The CDR3 totals 15 residues. The V gene's germline CDR1 is SGHRS and CDR2 YFSETQ. This CDR3 reads CASRGTQTSTDTQYF. In DNA, the CDR3 is TGCGCCAGCCGTGGAACTCAAACTAGCACAGATACGCAGTATTTT.

This clone was detected only once. The CDR3 DNA sequence: TGCGCCAGCAGCCAAGCGACAGGGGCAGAGACCCAGTACTTC. It codes for CASSQATGAETQYF. The genes are TRBV4-1 and TRBJ2-5; 8 bases agree with TRBD1. Germline lookup yields CDR1 MGHRA and CDR2 YSYEKL. This CDR3 comprises 14 residues. The V segment lost 1 base and the J segment 4 bases; nucleotides outside the gene matches: 2.

The sample holds a few counts of this clone. The chain couples TRBV27 to TRBJ2-1; TRBD2 matches 10 bases. CDR1 and CDR2 from the germline V gene are MNHEY and SMNVEV (reference sequence). Unmatched junction bases numbered 6, after V lost 6 bases and J lost 4 bases. The CDR3 is 15 residues long. The CDR3 is CASRTLAGAYNEQFF. Written as DNA, the CDR3 is TGTGCCAGCAGAACCCTAGCGGGGGCATACAATGAGCAGTTCTTC.

The chain has TRBV5-1 and TRBJ2-3; unclear D gene. CDR1 is SGHRS and CDR2 is YFSETQ in the germline V gene. V was clipped by 5 bases and J by 1 base, with 11 bases between them. The CDR3 is 14 amino acids. The CDR3, as DNA: TGCGCCAGCAGTTCTTCCAGCGGCACAGATACGCAGTATTTT. This sequence encodes CASSSSSGTDTQYF. The whole variable domain, filled in from reference TRBV5-1 and TRBJ2-3, reads KAGVTQTPRYLIKTRGQQVTLSCSPISGHRSVSWYQQTPGQGLQFLFEYFSETQRNKGNFPGRFSGRQFSNSRSEMNVSTLELGDSALYLCASSSSSGTDTQYFGPGTRLTVL.

V is TRBV4-3 and J is TRBJ2-5, with 11 positions matching TRBD2. Germline trimming cut 0 bases from V and 3 bases from J; bases unmatched to any gene: 3. Germline V CDR1 and CDR2: LGHNA, YSLEER. The CDR3 covers 16 residues. CDR3 coding DNA: TGCGCCAGCAGCCAAGATATAGCGGGGGGGGAAGAGACCCAGTACTTC. Amino acid sequence: CASSQDIAGGEETQYF.

The chain links TRBV19 to TRBJ1-3, with D hard to call. V was shortened by 2 bases and J by 0 bases, with 8 bases between the two germline ends. This CDR3 is 15 amino acids long. Germline lookup yields CDR1 LNHDA and CDR2 SQIVND (reference sequence). This CDR3 is CASSILANSGNTIYF. DNA of the CDR3: TGTGCCAGTAGTATACTGGCCAACTCTGGAAACACCATATATTTT.

This clone was detected only a few times. V usage is TRBV5-5 and J usage is TRBJ1-2; D is uncertain. The CDR3 runs to 16 residues. The ends were cut back, 2 bases at V and 5 bases at J, with 19 bases in the middle. Germline CDR1 reads SGHKS; CDR2 reads YYEKEE (reference sequence). The CDR3 DNA is TGTGCCAGCAGCTTAGACAACAGCGAGCTTTCTTATGGCTACACCTTC. This codes for CASSLDNSELSYGYTF.

The chain combines TRBV30 with TRBJ2-7, with TRBD1 matching 10 bases. This CDR3 has 17 residues. Germline CDR1 is GTSNPN and CDR2 is SVGIG (reference sequence). After removal of 2 bases from V and 0 bases from J, the junction contained 10 bases not matched to a gene. The CDR3 here is CAWSKLDRGLSSYEQYF. As DNA, the CDR3 is TGTGCCTGGAGTAAGCTCGACAGGGGGCTGAGCTCCTACGAGCAGTACTTC. The whole variable domain, filled in from reference TRBV30 and TRBJ2-7, reads SQTIHQWPATLVQPVGSPLSLECTVEGTSNPNLYWYRQAAGRGLQLLFYSVGIGQISSEVPQNLSASRPQDRQFILSSKKLLLSDSGFYLCAWSKLDRGLSSYEQYFGPGTRLTVT.

The rearrangement links TRBV10-3 to TRBJ1-4, with TRBD1 matching 7 bases. The CDR3 spans 19 residues. J gave up 3 bases and V 3 bases, and 16 bases lay outside the gene matches. Germline CDR1 ENHRY, CDR2 SYGVKD. The CDR3 nucleotides are TGTGCCATCAGTGACCCCGACAGGGTAACCCCTGCAGCTAATGAAAAACTGTTTTTT. Translating gives CAISDPDRVTPAANEKLFF.

The chain links TRBV2 to TRBJ2-3, with D perhaps matching TRBD1 or TRBD2 (5 bases each). Germline CDR1 is SNHLY and CDR2 is FYNNEI. CDR3 length: 15 residues. V was clipped by 11 bases and J by 4 bases, with 22 bases between them. In DNA form, the CDR3 reads TGTGCCGTCCTGGTGAGAGGGGAAGGCGCAGATACGCAGTATTTT. Protein product: CAVLVRGEGADTQYF.

This sequence joins TRBV19 and TRBJ2-7, with 7 bases lining up with TRBD1. V lost 5 bases and J lost 0; bases outside the gene matches: 4. The CDR3 extends over 14 amino acids. Germline V gene sequence: CDR1 LNHDA, CDR2 SQIVND (reference sequence). The CDR3 region is CASSPGQSSYEQYF. CDR3 nucleotides: TGTGCCAGTAGTCCGGGACAGAGCTCCTACGAGCAGTACTTC.

CDR3 DNA: TGTGCCAGCAGCTTAATAGGGACAGACAGAGATACGCAGTATTTT. It translates to CASSLIGTDRDTQYF. The V gene is TRBV7-3, the J gene TRBJ2-3; TRBD1 matches at 7 bases. This CDR3 has 15 residues. Germline values: CDR1 SGHTA, CDR2 FQGTGA. The V gene end was trimmed by 1 base and the J gene end by 5 bases; junction bases not matched to a gene: 6.

This clone has just one count. The chain uses TRBV27 and TRBJ1-6; D call uncertain. Between the trimmed V and J ends, which lost 6 bases and 0 bases, there was a span of 15 bases. Per the germline V gene, CDR1 is MNHEY and CDR2 is SMNVEV (reference sequence). This CDR3 comprises 17 residues. In DNA, the CDR3 is TGTGCCAGCAGCCGCGGAGAAGAGAGCTCCTATAATTCACCCCTCCACTTT. This translates into CASSRGEESSYNSPLHF.

This rearrangement joins TRBV10-3 to TRBJ1-1; unclear D gene. V was cut by 6 bases and J by 4 bases, with 12 bases left in between. CDR3 length equals 13 residues. CDR1 ENHRY and CDR2 SYGVKD come from the germline V gene. CDR3 nucleotide sequence: TGTGCCATCAGCACGGTAGGGATCACTGAAGCTTTCTTT. This sequence encodes CAISTVGITEAFF.

The chain recombines TRBV6-6 with TRBJ2-7; 9 bases align to TRBD1. This CDR3 is 14 amino acids long. Germline values: CDR1 MNHNY, CDR2 SVGAGI (reference sequence). The J segment lost 3 bases and the V segment lost 5 bases, leaving 5 bases of the junction unmatched. The CDR3 spells CASSPGQGVYEQYF. The CDR3 DNA reads TGTGCCAGCAGTCCGGGACAGGGTGTCTACGAGCAGTACTTC.

This chain joins TRBV6-6 and TRBJ1-1; tentatively, D is TRBD1 (5 bases). The CDR3 covers 13 residues. CDR1 and CDR2 from the germline V gene are MNHNY and SVGAGI (reference sequence). Trimming pared 1 base from V and 7 bases from J, leaving 10 bases between. CDR3 nucleotide sequence: TGTGCCAGCAGTTACTACGGGGGGGGTGAAGCTTTCTTT. Its protein is CASSYYGGGEAFF.

In regard to this clone: An end of the junction differs from the germline gene, which may be a read error. This chain links TRBV7-9 with TRBJ2-5, with unresolved D. The CDR3 totals 15 residues. Germline values: CDR1 SEHNR, CDR2 FQNEAQ (reference sequence). DNA of the CDR3: TGCGCCAGCAGCCAAGATGGGCACTCACAAGAGACCCAGTACTTC. Encoded protein: CASSQDGHSQETQYF.

V and J are TRBV6-5 and TRBJ2-5; tentative D call: TRBD2 (7 bases). V lost 1 base to trimming and J lost 5 bases, with 11 bases between them. The CDR3 sequence is 14 residues long. Germline V CDR1 and CDR2: MNHEY, SVGAGI. The CDR3 nucleotides read TGTGCCAGCAGTTACTTGGGGGGGCAGGAGACCCAGTACTTC. Translation gives CASSYLGGQETQYF.